This T cell receptor (beta chain) comes out of a study of T cell repertoires in cytomegalovirus infection. Regarding the study as a whole: Dominating the ex vivo response were HLA-C-restricted CMV-specific TCR beta clonotypes.

The table lists this clonotype with many counts. The antigen remains undetermined. TCRdb re-derived calls from the reads in MiXCR, one entry per CDR3 protein. This sample yields 200,000 to 300,000 distinct CDR3 sequences, of which 9% to 15% are seen a single time; 1.6% belongs to the top ten. The CDR3 totals 14 residues. J lost 1 base, V lost 7 bases, and 2 bases had no gene match. The germline V gene has CDR1 MNHEY and CDR2 SVGEGT. The V call is TRBV6-2 or TRBV6-3, the J call TRBJ2-2; 8 bases are shared with TRBD1. This receptor was identified in a human donor in good health (CMV status not recorded). Some clones in this sample may be carry-over from other donors' samples. The sample consisted of PBMCs. CDR3 DNA: TGTGCCAGCATCAGGGGGCAGAACACCGGGGAGCTGTTTTTT. It codes for CASIRGQNTGELFF.